This T cell receptor beta chain emerged from a study of pediatric ulcerative colitis. The study's findings and limits: This repertoire reflects total lymphocytes rather than subpopulations like regulatory T cells.

Note on this clone: Antigen unknown.

Rectal tissue came from one to two pinch biopsies taken at colonoscopy. Only in-frame clones appear in the TCRdb table, and some are missing; sequencing was by immunoSEQ multiplex PCR. The sample yields tens of thousands of clones, around 78% seen once. This clonotype was sampled from a boy under 18 with moderate ulcerative colitis. Sequenced: gut tissue.

CDR3 protein: CASPPGGSGNQPQHF. CDR3 bases: TGTGCCAGCCCTCCAGGGGGGTCGGGCAATCAGCCCCAGCATTTT. The chain has TRBV5-8 and TRBJ1-5, with TRBD1 matching over 7 bases. Germline CDR1 and CDR2: SGHTS and YDEGEE. CDR3 size: 15 residues. J was trimmed by 2 bases and V by 7 bases; bases with no gene match: 9.